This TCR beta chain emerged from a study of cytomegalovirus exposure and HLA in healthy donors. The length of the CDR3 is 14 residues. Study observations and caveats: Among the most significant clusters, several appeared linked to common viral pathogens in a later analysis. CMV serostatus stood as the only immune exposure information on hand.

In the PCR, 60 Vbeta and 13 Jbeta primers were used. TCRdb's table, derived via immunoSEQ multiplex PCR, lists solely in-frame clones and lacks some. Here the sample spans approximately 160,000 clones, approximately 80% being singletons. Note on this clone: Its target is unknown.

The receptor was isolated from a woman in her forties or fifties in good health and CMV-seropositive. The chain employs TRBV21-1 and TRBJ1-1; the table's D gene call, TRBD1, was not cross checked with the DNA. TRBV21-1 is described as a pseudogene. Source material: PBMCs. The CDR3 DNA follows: TGTGCCAGCAGCAAAGGGGCAGGGAACACTGAAGCTTTCTTT. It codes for CASSKGAGNTEAFF.